The TCR beta chain under discussion was sequenced for a study of cytomegalovirus exposure and HLA in healthy donors. The study ran its PCR with 60 Vbeta and 13 Jbeta primers. The data were produced by immunoSEQ multiplex PCR, yet TCRdb's version contains in-frame clones alone and is incomplete. The sample includes roughly 190,000 clones, 10% to 15% of them seen just once. J lost 6 bases, V lost 9 bases, and 8 bases had no gene match. The CDR3 has 12 residues. Germline CDR1 and CDR2: MNHEY and SVGAGI. Sample: PBMCs. The V gene is TRBV6-5, the J gene TRBJ2-7, with 7 bases lining up with TRBD1. The sequence came from a man aged 50-60 years in good health and CMV-seropositive. The CDR3 region is CASRQGSTEQYF. The CDR3, as DNA: TGTGCCAGTAGACAGGGAAGCACCGAGCAGTACTTC.